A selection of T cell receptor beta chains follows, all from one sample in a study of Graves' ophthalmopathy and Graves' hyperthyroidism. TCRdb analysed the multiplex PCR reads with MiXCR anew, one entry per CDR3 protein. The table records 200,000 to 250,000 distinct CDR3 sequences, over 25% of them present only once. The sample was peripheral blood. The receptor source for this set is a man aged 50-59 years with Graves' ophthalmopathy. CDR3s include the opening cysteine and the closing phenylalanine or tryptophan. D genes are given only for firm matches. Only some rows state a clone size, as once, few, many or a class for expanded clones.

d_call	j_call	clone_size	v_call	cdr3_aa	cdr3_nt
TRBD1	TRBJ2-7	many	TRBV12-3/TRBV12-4	CASSPTGGGSYEQYF	TGTGCCAGCAGCCCCACAGGGGGCGGATCCTACGAGCAGTACTTC
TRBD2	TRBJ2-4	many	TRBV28	CASSSGLAGAAKNIQYF	TGTGCCAGCTCCAGCGGACTAGCGGGTGCCGCCAAAAACATTCAGTACTTC
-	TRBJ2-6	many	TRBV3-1	CASSQEVVGGTGANVLTF	TGTGCCAGCAGCCAAGAAGTTGTGGGGGGTACTGGGGCCAACGTCCTGACTTTC
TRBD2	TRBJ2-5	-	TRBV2	CARGGSGSYETQYF	TGTGCCCGAGGAGGGAGCGGGAGCTACGAGACCCAGTACTTC
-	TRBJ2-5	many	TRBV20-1	CSAWPQGGETQYF	TGCAGTGCCTGGCCCCAGGGGGGGGAGACCCAGTACTTC
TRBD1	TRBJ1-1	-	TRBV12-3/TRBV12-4	CASSQGTENTEAFF	TGTGCCAGCAGTCAAGGGACAGAAAACACTGAAGCTTTCTTT
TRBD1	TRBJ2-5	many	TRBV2	CASSRRQGVGYWWATETQYF	TGTGCCAGCAGCCGCCGACAGGGTGTGGGGTACTGGTGGGCAACGGAGACCCAGTACTTC
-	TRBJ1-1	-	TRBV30	CAWSAQGYNTEAFF	TGTGCCTGGAGTGCCCAGGGGTATAACACTGAAGCTTTCTTT
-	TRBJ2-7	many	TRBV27	CASSFGSSSSYEQYF	TGTGCCAGCAGTTTCGGTAGTTCGAGCTCCTACGAGCAGTACTTC
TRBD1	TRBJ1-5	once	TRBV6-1	CASREDRGYGNQPQHF	TGTGCCAGCAGGGAGGACAGGGGTTACGGCAATCAGCCCCAGCATTTT
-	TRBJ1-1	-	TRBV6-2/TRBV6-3	CASRSPDGDTEAFF	TGTGCCAGCAGATCCCCGGACGGGGACACTGAAGCTTTCTTT
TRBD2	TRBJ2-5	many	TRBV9	CASSPRTSGGQETQYF	TGTGCCAGCAGCCCCAGGACTAGCGGAGGTCAAGAGACCCAGTACTTC
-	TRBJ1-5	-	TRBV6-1	CASSPTGKGQPQHF	TGTGCCAGCAGTCCTACAGGGAAGGGTCAGCCCCAGCATTTT
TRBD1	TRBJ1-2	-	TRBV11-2	CASRFVPGQGAGYGYTF	TGTGCCAGCAGGTTTGTCCCCGGACAGGGGGCCGGGTATGGCTACACCTTC
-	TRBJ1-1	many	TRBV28	CASSFGTNTEAFF	TGTGCCAGCAGTTTCGGGACGAACACTGAAGCTTTCTTT
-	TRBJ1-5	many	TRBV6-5	CASSYSIDRNQPQHF	TGTGCCAGCAGTTACTCGATAGATAGAAACCAGCCCCAGCATTTT
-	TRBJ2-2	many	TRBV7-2	CASSLATRSTGELFF	TGTGCCAGCAGCTTAGCGACTAGATCCACCGGGGAGCTGTTTTTT
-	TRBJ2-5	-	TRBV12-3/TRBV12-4	CASSWDEAETQYF	TGTGCCAGCAGTTGGGACGAGGCTGAGACCCAGTACTTC
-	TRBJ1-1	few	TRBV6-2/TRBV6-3	CASRVGHLKSEAFF	TGTGCCAGCAGGGTGGGACACCTAAAATCTGAAGCTTTCTTT
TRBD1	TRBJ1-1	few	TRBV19	CASADRDQPGTEAFF	TGTGCCAGTGCCGACAGGGACCAACCGGGGACTGAAGCTTTCTTT
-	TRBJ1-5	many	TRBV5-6	CASSLRHNSNQPQHF	TGTGCCAGCAGCCTGAGACACAATAGCAATCAGCCCCAGCATTTT
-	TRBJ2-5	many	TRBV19	CASSTGTGTSETQYF	TGTGCCAGTAGTACGGGGACAGGGACTAGCGAGACCCAGTACTTC
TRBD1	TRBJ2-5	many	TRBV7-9	CASSTWTGKLETQYF	TGTGCCAGCAGCACCTGGACAGGGAAACTAGAGACCCAGTACTTC
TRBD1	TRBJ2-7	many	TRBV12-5	CASGFQGDTPYEQYF	TGTGCTAGTGGTTTCCAGGGGGATACGCCCTACGAGCAGTACTTC
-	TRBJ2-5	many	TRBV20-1	CSAGHGGAETQYF	TGCAGTGCTGGGCATGGGGGGGCAGAGACCCAGTACTTC
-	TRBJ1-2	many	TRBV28	CASSLRVPSGYTF	TGTGCCAGCAGTCTCAGGGTACCGAGCGGCTACACCTTC